The rows below give T cell receptor beta chains drawn from one sample of a study of beta chain features in type 1 diabetes. Clones were sequenced by immunoSEQ multiplex PCR, and TCRdb holds only the in-frame ones, with some missing. Here the sample spans some 150,000 clones, under 60% being singletons. The source material was Tregs from blood. Source of these receptors: a man younger than 30 in good health. CDR3s include the opening cysteine and the closing phenylalanine or tryptophan. D genes are given only for firm matches. Rows give clone size only sometimes, using once, few, many, or a class for an expanded clone.

d_call	v_call	j_call	clone_size	cdr3_aa	cdr3_nt
TRBD1	TRBV5-1	TRBJ2-5	NA	CASSGQGEETQYF	TGCGCCAGCAGCGGACAGGGAGAAGAGACCCAGTACTTC
TRBD1	TRBV19	TRBJ1-3	NA	CASNARDRGLVAGNTIYF	TGTGCCAGTAACGCCCGGGACAGGGGGCTCGTTGCTGGAAACACCATATATTTT
NA	TRBV7-2	TRBJ2-5	NA	CASSLSFRETQYF	TGTGCCAGCAGCTTATCATTCCGGGAGACCCAGTACTTC
NA	TRBV6-5	TRBJ1-1	NA	CASRGGVLTEAFF	TGTGCCAGCAGGGGGGGGGTGCTCACTGAAGCTTTCTTT
NA	TRBV2	TRBJ1-2	few	CASLGTDGYTF	TGTGCCAGCTTGGGGACTGATGGCTACACCTTC
NA	TRBV9	TRBJ2-7	NA	CASSVGGRSYEQYF	TGTGCCAGCAGCGTAGGGGGCCGGAGCTACGAGCAGTACTTC
TRBD2	TRBV5-6	TRBJ2-7	NA	CASSLLLAGTSGEQYF	TGTGCCAGCAGCTTGCTACTAGCGGGGACTAGCGGCGAGCAGTACTTC
TRBD1	TRBV5-1	TRBJ2-5	NA	CASSLGTGNGETQYF	TGCGCCAGCAGCTTGGGGACAGGGAATGGAGAGACCCAGTACTTC
NA	TRBV7-8	TRBJ2-4	NA	CASSLEGAKNIQYF	TGTGCCAGCAGCTTAGAGGGGGCCAAAAACATTCAGTACTTC
TRBD2	TRBV5-6	TRBJ2-3	NA	CASSFVTSGASTDTQYF	TGTGCCAGCAGCTTCGTCACTAGCGGGGCTAGCACAGATACGCAGTATTTT
NA	TRBV29-1	TRBJ2-7	NA	CSVERGYEQYF	TGCAGCGTTGAACGGGGGTACGAGCAGTACTTC
NA	TRBV10-3	TRBJ2-7	few	CAITRDSQAYEQYF	TGTGCCATCACCCGGGACTCCCAAGCCTACGAGCAGTACTTC
NA	TRBV15	TRBJ1-1	NA	CATSRDFGSYNEAFF	TGTGCCACCAGCAGAGATTTCGGGTCCTATAATGAAGCTTTCTTT
NA	TRBV29-1	TRBJ1-1	NA	CSVQGRVNTEAFF	TGCAGCGTTCAGGGGAGGGTGAACACTGAAGCTTTCTTT
TRBD2	TRBV9	TRBJ2-4	NA	CASSAQREWGIQYF	TGTGCCAGCAGCGCACAGCGGGAGTGGGGCATTCAGTACTTC
TRBD1	TRBV29-1	TRBJ2-7	few	CSVEVEGQGTYEQYF	TGCAGCGTTGAAGTGGAGGGACAGGGGACCTACGAGCAGTACTTC
NA	TRBV28	TRBJ2-7	once	CASSWGSGVYEQYF	TGTGCCAGCAGTTGGGGGTCGGGAGTTTACGAGCAGTACTTC
TRBD2	TRBV4-1	TRBJ2-1	once	CASSQERGLAGVKYEQFF	TGCGCCAGCAGCCAAGAAAGAGGACTAGCGGGAGTTAAGTATGAGCAGTTCTTC
NA	TRBV29-1	TRBJ2-3	few	CSALDYRGTDTQYF	TGCAGCGCCCTGGATTACAGAGGCACAGATACGCAGTATTTT
NA	TRBV15	TRBJ2-3	NA	CATSTDYTDTQYF	TGTGCCACCAGCACAGACTACACAGATACGCAGTATTTT
TRBD2	TRBV29-1	TRBJ2-5	NA	CSVAGTSGQETQYF	TGCAGCGTTGCCGGGACTAGCGGCCAAGAGACCCAGTACTTC
NA	TRBV7-9	TRBJ1-2	few	CASSLVGHPRDGYTF	TGTGCCAGCAGCTTAGTGGGACACCCCAGGGATGGCTACACCTTC
NA	TRBV6-5	TRBJ1-2	NA	CASSYTGLYGYTF	TGTGCCAGCAGTTACACGGGACTCTATGGCTACACCTTC
NA	TRBV7-2	TRBJ2-1	NA	CASSFYSGYNEQFF	TGTGCCAGCAGCTTTTATAGCGGCTACAATGAGCAGTTCTTC
NA	TRBV5-1	TRBJ1-1	NA	CASRSQGNTEAFF	TGCGCCAGCAGATCACAGGGGAACACTGAAGCTTTCTTT
TRBD1	TRBV7-2	TRBJ2-7	few	CASSSTGVYEQYF	TGTGCCAGCAGCTCGACAGGGGTTTACGAGCAGTACTTC
NA	TRBV5-4	TRBJ2-7	NA	CASSFMGPRTYEQYF	TGTGCCAGCAGCTTTATGGGCCCGCGAACCTACGAGCAGTACTTC
NA	TRBV29-1	TRBJ1-2	NA	CSVDRVGSYGYTF	TGCAGCGTTGACAGGGTTGGTAGCTATGGCTACACCTTC
TRBD1	TRBV7-3	TRBJ2-2	NA	CASSLDRGYTGELFF	TGTGCCAGCAGCTTAGACAGGGGATACACCGGGGAGCTGTTTTTT
TRBD1	TRBV7-2	TRBJ2-3	NA	CASSQAVAGGLDTQYF	TGTGCCAGCAGCCAGGCGGTGGCAGGGGGTCTGGATACGCAGTATTTT
NA	TRBV7-2	TRBJ2-7	NA	CASSFITRSDEQYF	TGTGCCAGCAGCTTTATCACTAGAAGCGACGAGCAGTACTTC
NA	TRBV5-6	TRBJ2-2	NA	CASSPGHTGELFF	TGTGCCAGCAGTCCAGGGCACACCGGGGAGCTGTTTTTT
TRBD1	TRBV6-5	TRBJ1-2	NA	CASSYLGTGLSGYTF	TGTGCCAGCAGTTACCTAGGGACAGGGCTGTCAGGCTACACCTTC